This T cell receptor (beta chain) was captured by sequencing in a study of CD8+ T cells in alopecia areata (dated by TCRdb to the late 2010s). With regard to the full study: Treated patients were enrolled in an open-label pilot trial of oral tofacitinib, 5 to 10 mg twice daily, for moderate-to-severe alopecia areata. Patients stayed on tofacitinib for 6 to 18 months and then had 6 months of follow-up off drug so that delayed response and recurrence could be assessed. In both human patients and the C3H/HeJ mouse model, the study applied high-throughput TCRbeta sequencing to look at T cell clonal expansion in alopecia areata. On the human side, TCRbeta sequencing was run on scalp tissue and on sorted CD4+ and CD8+ peripheral blood T cells from healthy controls and from alopecia areata patients with either patchy or totalis/universalis disease. Biopsies were taken from tofacitinib-treated patients at baseline and again at 4 and 24 weeks into treatment, and several of those patients also had a later scalp biopsy. Clonality in the scalp was compared among normal scalp (n=4), patchy alopecia areata scalp (n=8), and alopecia totalis/universalis scalp (n=8). RNA came from the PAXgene miRNA kit for fixed scalp, the miRNeasy kit for PBMCs, and the RNeasy kit for mouse skin. TCRbeta CDR3 regions were amplified by immunoSEQ multiplex PCR using 35 Vbeta forward and 13 Jbeta reverse primers. Broader findings and caveats from the paper: Shared TCR sequences between patients were less evident than in mice, which may be partly attributable to HLA diversity in the patient population. Scalp TCR repertoire analysis is complicated because resident alphabeta T cells in normal human skin are also sequenced, whereas mouse skin is dominated by gammadelta T cells. Higher clonality and more expanded CD8+ clones were observed in lesional scalp than in normal scalp, particularly in alopecia totalis/universalis, a finding suggestive of antigenic drive.

V ends up 6 bases short and J 3 bases short, with an unmatched junction base count of 5. CDR1 MNHNS and CDR2 SASEGT were looked up in the germline V gene. CDR3 length: 15 amino acids, cysteine to phenylalanine. Just the 45-base CDR3 DNA is kept, in frame starting at base 1. Library preparation was by the immunoSEQ multiplex PCR assay. To provide template for TCR sequencing, every sample had RNA extracted and reverse transcribed into cDNA. First-strand cDNA was synthesized using SuperScript III with a 2:1 mix of oligo-dT and random hexamers. A synthetic immune receptor repertoire was used to gauge amplification bias, and whatever bias remained was removed computationally. The source study handled its data this way. Raw reads were preprocessed to remove errors, and CDR3 was defined according to IMGT conventions as the region from the conserved cysteine to phenylalanine. Clonality was computed by normalizing Shannon entropy by log2 of the number of productive unique TCRs and subtracting the result from 1. Whether scalp clones were CD4 or CD8 was inferred by matching scalp TCRbeta sequences against CD4 and CD8 repertoires sorted from blood. Not all clones reach the TCRdb copy of this immuneACCESS table, which keeps in-frame sequences only. Checked studies attribute under half of the gap to unresolved V genes and leave the rest unexplained. The V and J calls and clone size were taken over from that table, and D and trimming were inferred from the DNA. In all, the sample holds about 130,000 clones, and more than 40% of those were seen once. Jointly, the top ten make up roughly a sixth of the sample.

In the case of this clone: Its antigen is still unknown. Nothing much larger sits one base from this clone, and base qualities are not available.

This specimen's time point label, interpreted: baseline before oral tofacitinib. Peripheral blood and lesional scalp punch biopsies were obtained from patients with alopecia areata. After PBMCs were isolated by density centrifugation and stained for CD3, CD4 and CD8, a FACSAria was used to sort CD4+ and CD8+ T cells. The chain uses TRBV6-1 and TRBJ2-2; 9 junctional bases match TRBD2. The source of this sequence is a human donor with alopecia areata. This specimen was CD8+ T cells sorted from blood, taken at week 0. The CDR3 amino acid sequence is: CASSVTSGDTGELFF. In nucleotides, the sequence is TGTGCCAGCAGCGTGACTAGCGGAGACACCGGGGAGCTGTTTTTT.